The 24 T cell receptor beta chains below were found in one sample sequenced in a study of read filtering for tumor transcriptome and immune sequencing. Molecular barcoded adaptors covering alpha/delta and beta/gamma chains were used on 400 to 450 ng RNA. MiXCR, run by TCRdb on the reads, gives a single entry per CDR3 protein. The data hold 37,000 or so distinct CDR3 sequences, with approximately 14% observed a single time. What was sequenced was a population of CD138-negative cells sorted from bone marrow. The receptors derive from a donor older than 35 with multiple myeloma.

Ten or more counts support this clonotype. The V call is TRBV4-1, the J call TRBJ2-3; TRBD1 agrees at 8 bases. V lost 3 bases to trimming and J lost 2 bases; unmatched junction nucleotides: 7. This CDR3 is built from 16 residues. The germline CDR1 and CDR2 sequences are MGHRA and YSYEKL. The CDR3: CASSQAGTGDTDTQYF. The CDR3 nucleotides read TGCGCCAGCAGCCAGGCCGGGACAGGAGACACAGATACGCAGTATTTT.

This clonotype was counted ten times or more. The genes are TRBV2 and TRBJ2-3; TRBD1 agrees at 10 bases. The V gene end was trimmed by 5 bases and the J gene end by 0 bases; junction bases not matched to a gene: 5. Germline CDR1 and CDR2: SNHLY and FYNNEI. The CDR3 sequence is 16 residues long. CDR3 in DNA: TGTGCCAGCAGTCGACAGGGGGCGAGCAGCACAGATACGCAGTATTTT. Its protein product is CASSRQGASSTDTQYF.

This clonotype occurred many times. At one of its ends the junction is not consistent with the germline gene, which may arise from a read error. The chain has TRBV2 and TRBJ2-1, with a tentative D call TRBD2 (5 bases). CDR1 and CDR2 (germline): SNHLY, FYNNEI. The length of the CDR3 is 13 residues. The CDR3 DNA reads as TGTGCTAGCAGTGAACGGGGTTACAATGAGCAGTTCTTC. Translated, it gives CASSERGYNEQFF.

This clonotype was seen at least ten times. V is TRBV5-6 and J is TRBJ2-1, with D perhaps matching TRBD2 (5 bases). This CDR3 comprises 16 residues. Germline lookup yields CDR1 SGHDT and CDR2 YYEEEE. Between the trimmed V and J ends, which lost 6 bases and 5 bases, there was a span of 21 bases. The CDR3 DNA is TGTGCCAGCACCATCACGGTAGCGAGGGTGAACAATGAGCAGTTCTTC. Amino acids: CASTITVARVNNEQFF.

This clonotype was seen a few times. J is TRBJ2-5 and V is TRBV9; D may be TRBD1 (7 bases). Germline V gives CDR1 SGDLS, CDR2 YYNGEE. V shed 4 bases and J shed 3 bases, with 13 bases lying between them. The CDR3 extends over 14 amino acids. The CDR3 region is CASSRGTEEETQYF. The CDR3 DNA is TGTGCCAGCAGCCGCGGGACAGAGGAAGAGACCCAGTACTTC.

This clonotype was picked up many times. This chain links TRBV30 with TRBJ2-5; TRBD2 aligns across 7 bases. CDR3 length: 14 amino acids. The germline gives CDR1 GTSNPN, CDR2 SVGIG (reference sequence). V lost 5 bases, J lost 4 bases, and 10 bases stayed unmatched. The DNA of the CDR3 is TGTGCCTGGCATAGCGGGTTGACGACAGAGACCCAGTACTTC. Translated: CAWHSGLTTETQYF.

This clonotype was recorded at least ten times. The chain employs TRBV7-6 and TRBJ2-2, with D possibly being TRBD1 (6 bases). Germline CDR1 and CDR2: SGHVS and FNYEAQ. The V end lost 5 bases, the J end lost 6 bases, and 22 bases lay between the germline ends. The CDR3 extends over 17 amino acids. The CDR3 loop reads CASSPSLGQGKAGELFF. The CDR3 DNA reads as TGTGCCAGCAGCCCCTCCCTCGGCCAGGGGAAGGCCGGGGAGCTGTTTTTT. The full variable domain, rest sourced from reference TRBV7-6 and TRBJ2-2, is GAGVSQSPRYKVTKRGQDVALRCDPISGHVSLYWYRQALGQGPEFLTYFNYEAQQDKSGLPNDRFSAERPEGSISTLTIQRTEQRDSAMYRCASSPSLGQGKAGELFFGEGSRLTVL.

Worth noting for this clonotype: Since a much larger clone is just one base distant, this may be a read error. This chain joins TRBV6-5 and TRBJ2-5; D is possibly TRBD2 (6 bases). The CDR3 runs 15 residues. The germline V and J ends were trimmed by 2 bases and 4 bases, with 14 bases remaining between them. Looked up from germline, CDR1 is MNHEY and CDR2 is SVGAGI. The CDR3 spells CASSYGGIGLETQYF. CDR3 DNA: TGTGCCAGCAGTTACGGGGGGATAGGCCTAGAGACCCAGTACTTC.

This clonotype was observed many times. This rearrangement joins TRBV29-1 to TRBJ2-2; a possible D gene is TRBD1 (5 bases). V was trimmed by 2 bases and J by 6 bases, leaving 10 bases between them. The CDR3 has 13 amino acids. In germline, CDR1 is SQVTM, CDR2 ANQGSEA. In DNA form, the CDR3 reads TGCAGCGTTGAACGCAGGGCTTCCGGGGAGCTGTTTTTT. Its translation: CSVERRASGELFF.

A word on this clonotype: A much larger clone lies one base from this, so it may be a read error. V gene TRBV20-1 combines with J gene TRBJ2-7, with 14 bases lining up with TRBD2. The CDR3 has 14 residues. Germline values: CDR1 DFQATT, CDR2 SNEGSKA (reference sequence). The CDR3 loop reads CSARLAGGRYEQHF. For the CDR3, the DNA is TGCAGTGCAAGACTAGCGGGAGGGCGGTACGAGCAGCACTTC.

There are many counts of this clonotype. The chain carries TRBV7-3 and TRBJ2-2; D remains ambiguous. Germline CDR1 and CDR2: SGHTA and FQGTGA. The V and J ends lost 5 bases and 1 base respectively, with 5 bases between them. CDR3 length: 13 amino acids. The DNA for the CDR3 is TGTGCCAGCAGCCCTTGGAACACCGGGGAGCTGTTTTTT. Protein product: CASSPWNTGELFF.

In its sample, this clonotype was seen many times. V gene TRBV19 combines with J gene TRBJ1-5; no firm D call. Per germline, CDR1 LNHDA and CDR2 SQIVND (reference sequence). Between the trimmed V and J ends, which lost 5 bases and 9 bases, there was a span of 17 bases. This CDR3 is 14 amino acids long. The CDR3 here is CASSPQTGFGPQHF. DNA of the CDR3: TGTGCCAGTAGTCCCCAGACTGGGTTTGGGCCCCAGCATTTT.

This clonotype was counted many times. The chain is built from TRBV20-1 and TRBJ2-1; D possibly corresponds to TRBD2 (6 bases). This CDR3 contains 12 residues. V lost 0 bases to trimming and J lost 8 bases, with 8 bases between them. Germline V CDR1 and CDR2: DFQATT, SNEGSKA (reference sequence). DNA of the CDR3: TGCAGTGCTAGAGATCGGGAGCATGAGCAGTTCTTC. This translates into CSARDREHEQFF.

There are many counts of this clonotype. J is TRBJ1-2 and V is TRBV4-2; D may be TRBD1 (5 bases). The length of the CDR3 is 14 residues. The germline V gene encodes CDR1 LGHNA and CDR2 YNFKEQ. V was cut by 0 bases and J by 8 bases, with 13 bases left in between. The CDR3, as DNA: TGTGCCAGCAGCCAAGAAAGCAGGGAAGACGGCTACACCTTC. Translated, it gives CASSQESREDGYTF.

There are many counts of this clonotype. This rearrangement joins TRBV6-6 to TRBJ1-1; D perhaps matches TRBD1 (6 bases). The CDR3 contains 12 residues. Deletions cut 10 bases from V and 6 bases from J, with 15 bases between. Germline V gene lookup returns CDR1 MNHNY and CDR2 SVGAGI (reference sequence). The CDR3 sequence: CATRDHRAEAFF. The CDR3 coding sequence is TGTGCCACAAGGGACCACAGGGCTGAAGCTTTCTTT.

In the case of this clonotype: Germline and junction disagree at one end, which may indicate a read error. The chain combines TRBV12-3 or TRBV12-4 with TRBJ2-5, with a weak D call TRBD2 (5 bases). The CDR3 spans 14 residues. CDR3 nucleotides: TGTGCCCGCAGTCCCCTGGCTAGCTCCGAGACCCAGTACTTC. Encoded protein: CARSPLASSETQYF.

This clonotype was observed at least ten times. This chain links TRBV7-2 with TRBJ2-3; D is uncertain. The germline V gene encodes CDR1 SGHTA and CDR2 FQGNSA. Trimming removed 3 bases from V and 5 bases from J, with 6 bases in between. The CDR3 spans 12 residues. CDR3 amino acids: CASSLTGDTQYF. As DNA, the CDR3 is TGTGCCAGCAGCTTGACTGGAGATACGCAGTATTTT. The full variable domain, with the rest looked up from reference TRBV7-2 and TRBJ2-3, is GAGVSQSPSNKVTEKGKDVELRCDPISGHTALYWYRQSLGQGLEFLIYFQGNSAPDKSGLPSDRFSAERTGGSVSTLTIQRTQQEDSAVYLCASSLTGDTQYFGPGTRLTVL.

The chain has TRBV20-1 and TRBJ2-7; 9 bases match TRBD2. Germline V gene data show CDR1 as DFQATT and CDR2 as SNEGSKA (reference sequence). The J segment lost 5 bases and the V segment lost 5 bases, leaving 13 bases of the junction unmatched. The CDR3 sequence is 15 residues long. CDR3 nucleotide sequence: TGCAGTGCTCTGGGACTAGCAGGAGGAAGGGACGAGCAGTACTTC. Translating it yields CSALGLAGGRDEQYF.

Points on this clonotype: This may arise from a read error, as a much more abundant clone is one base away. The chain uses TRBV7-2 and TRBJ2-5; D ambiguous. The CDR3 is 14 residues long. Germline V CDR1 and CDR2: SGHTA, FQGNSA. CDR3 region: CAGSLRRNQETQYF. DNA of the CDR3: TGTGCCGGCAGCTTACGGCGGAATCAAGAGACCCAGTACTTC.

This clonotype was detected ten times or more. CDR3 bases: TGTGCCAGTAGTATGAACCGGGATAAAGTCTACGAGCAGTACTTC. Translating gives CASSMNRDKVYEQYF. The chain combines TRBV19 with TRBJ2-7; D is perhaps TRBD2 (5 bases). Germline loops: CDR1 LNHDA, CDR2 SQIVND (reference sequence). This CDR3 has 15 amino acids. V was pared by 3 bases and J by 3 bases, with 15 bases between.

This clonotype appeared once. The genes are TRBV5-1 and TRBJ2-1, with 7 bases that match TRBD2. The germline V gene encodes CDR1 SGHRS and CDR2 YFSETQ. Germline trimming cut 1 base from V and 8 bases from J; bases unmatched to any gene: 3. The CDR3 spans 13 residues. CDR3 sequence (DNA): TGCGCCAGCAGCTTGCGGGGGGTGGATGAGCAGTTCTTC. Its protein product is CASSLRGVDEQFF.

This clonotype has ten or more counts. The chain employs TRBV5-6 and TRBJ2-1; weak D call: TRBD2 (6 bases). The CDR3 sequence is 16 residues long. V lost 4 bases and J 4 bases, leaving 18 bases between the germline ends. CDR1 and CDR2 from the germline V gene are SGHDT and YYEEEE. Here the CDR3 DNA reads TGTGCCAGCAGCCCGGCGGGGACCTATCTATACAATGAGCAGTTCTTC. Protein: CASSPAGTYLYNEQFF.

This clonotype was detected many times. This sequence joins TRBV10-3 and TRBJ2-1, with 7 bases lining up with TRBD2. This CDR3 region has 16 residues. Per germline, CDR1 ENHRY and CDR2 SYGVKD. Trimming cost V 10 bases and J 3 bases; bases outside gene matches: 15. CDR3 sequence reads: CATSKGLADYYNEQFF. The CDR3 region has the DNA TGTGCCACCTCGAAAGGGCTAGCGGACTACTACAATGAGCAGTTCTTC.

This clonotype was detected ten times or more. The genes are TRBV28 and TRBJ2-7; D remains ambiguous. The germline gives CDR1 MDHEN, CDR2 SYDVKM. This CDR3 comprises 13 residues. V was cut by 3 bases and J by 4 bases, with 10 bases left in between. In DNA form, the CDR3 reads TGTGCCAGCAGTTTTGGCAGATCTTACGAGCAGTACTTC. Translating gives CASSFGRSYEQYF.